The T cell receptor (beta chain) described here comes from a study of cytomegalovirus exposure and HLA in healthy donors (dated by TCRdb to about 2017). Regarding the complete study: The roughly 700 repertoires of the first cohort and the roughly 120 validation repertoires were produced on the same platform, according to a later analysis. The study was designed to test whether signatures of past pathogen exposure could be identified by cataloging public T cell receptors. Along with the approximately 700-subject first cohort, a separate validation cohort of more than 90 different subjects was used. The study combined high-throughput TCR immunosequencing, statistical association of individual TCRs with disease status, and machine learning to predict cytomegalovirus infection status. The research as a whole found: Across donors, most TCR sequences were observed very rarely, whereas some public TCRs were present in many individuals. In vitro tests confirmed that a few of the cytomegalovirus-associated TCR beta chains recognize cytomegalovirus antigens. A total of around 150 TCR beta chains were listed by the study as associated with cytomegalovirus. The authors suggested that the approach could potentially be extended to other disease states and immunological phenotypes. A later analysis found that TCRs clustered in the first cohort also tended to co-occur in the 120 validation repertoires, with approximately 95% of cluster scores above 0. Cytomegalovirus status was reported to be diagnosed by the classifier with high specificity and sensitivity in both the original and validation cohorts. All 130 or so repertoires were used to score co-occurrence in the validation cohort in a later analysis, because that analysis had no HLA typing for the cohort.

The donors were included in the validation cohort of approximately 120 subjects, a group kept apart from the roughly 700-subject first cohort. The library relied on the immunoSEQ multiplex PCR assay. Processing in the source paper ran as follows. A statistical classification framework was built to diagnose cytomegalovirus status from the catalog of TCR beta chain sequences. TCRdb took this table from immuneACCESS and kept in-frame rearrangements with V and J called. Such tables lack part of the clones; where checked against another copy, unresolved V genes explain under half of the gap, and the rest is unexplained. That table is the source of V, J and clone size, and D and trimming were worked out from the DNA. The sample yields around 240,000 clones; nearly 90% were counted once. The ten largest clones take up under 0.4% of the sample. As for this clone: This receptor's antigen is unknown. No per-base quality is available; no much larger clone lies one base away.

This TCR was recovered from a young woman in good health and CMV-seronegative. The sequenced sample was PBMCs.

The DNA sequence is TGTGCCAGTAGTATTCTGACAGGGACAAGCACAGATACGCAGTATTTT. Translated, this is CASSILTGTSTDTQYF. The sequence joins TRBV19 to TRBJ2-3, with 7 bases aligning to TRBD1. Spanning cysteine to phenylalanine, the CDR3 consists of 16 amino acids. Only the CDR3 portion is preserved as DNA: 48 bases, with reading frame beginning at the first base. Relative to germline, V is missing 3 bases and J is missing 0 bases, with 6 bases of the junction outside any gene match. CDR1 and CDR2 are read off the germline V gene (reference sequence) as LNHDA and SQIVND.